This T cell receptor beta chain comes out of a study of human T cells and chemical hapten exposure. Study-level results: There was no change with DPC sensitization in TCRs above 1 in 1000 frequency.

The V gene's germline CDR1 is SGHRS and CDR2 YFSETQ. The CDR3 sequence is 13 residues long. Trimming took off 0 bases at V and 6 bases at J, with 6 bases between the two ends. This sample's time point: patch test 1, 2 weeks after DPC sensitization. Treatment reported: therapeutic diphenylcyclopropenone sensitization with weekly scalp DPC. Via MiXCR, TCRdb re-called the RACE reads, giving one row per CDR3 protein. Here the sample spans 150,000 to 200,000 distinct CDR3 sequences, approximately 20% being singletons. This clonotype has only a few counts. Its specificity is not known. Sequenced here: whole blood, sampled in connection with sensitization to the hapten diphenylcyclopropenone (DPC). This TCR was recovered from a woman in her forties or fifties with alopecia areata. Some clones in this sample may be carry-over from other donors' samples. This chain joins TRBV5-1 and TRBJ2-2; D gene ambiguous. CDR3 residues: CASSLVVPGELFF. CDR3 nucleotide sequence: TGCGCCAGCAGCTTGGTGGTCCCCGGGGAGCTGTTTTTT. Using reference TRBV5-1 and TRBJ2-2 for the parts outside the CDR3, the full variable domain is KAGVTQTPRYLIKTRGQQVTLSCSPISGHRSVSWYQQTPGQGLQFLFEYFSETQRNKGNFPGRFSGRQFSNSRSEMNVSTLELGDSALYLCASSLVVPGELFFGEGSRLTVL.